The 25 T cell receptor beta chains presented below share a single source sample, sequenced in a study of blood T cells in healthy people across ages. With a J-beta primer mix and a sample-barcoded 5' primer, a second PCR ran about 6 to 11 cycles. A single record per CDR3 protein comes from TCRdb applying MiXCR to the 5' RACE reads. The sample shows 700,000 or so distinct CDR3 sequences, 40% to 45% of them seen only once. The sequencing sample was made of blood. The receptors originated from a man older than 75 in good health.

As for this clonotype: This sequence may be a read error, since a much larger clone differs from it by one base. This chain uses TRBV10-2 with TRBJ2-1, with 7 bases matching TRBD2. The CDR3 is 16 residues long. The V gene's germline CDR1 is WSHSY and CDR2 SAAADI. CDR3: CASSESGGRAYSEQFF. CDR3 nucleotides: TGCGCCAGCAGTGAGTCGGGCGGGAGAGCCTACAGTGAGCAGTTCTTC.

The V and J genes are TRBV7-2 and TRBJ2-7; 7 bases line up with TRBD2. The CDR3 has 16 amino acids. Trimming removed 8 bases from V and 7 bases from J; junction bases left unmatched: 20. Germline CDR1 is SGHTA and CDR2 is FQGNSA. The CDR3 region has the DNA TGTGCCAGCGGCCAAGCACAGCGGGGCACCTCCGATGAGCAGTACTTC. Translation: CASGQAQRGTSDEQYF.

This clonotype has only a few counts. This sequence joins TRBV20-1 and TRBJ2-7; tentative D call: TRBD2 (6 bases). Germline CDR1 and CDR2: DFQATT and SNEGSKA (reference sequence). This CDR3 comprises 16 residues. V shed 5 bases and J shed 7 bases, with 27 bases lying between them. The CDR3 DNA reads as TGCAGTGCTCCCACCCCCTCCGGGAGTCTCGGAAGGGAGCAGTACTTC. Its protein is CSAPTPSGSLGREQYF.

The chain has TRBV7-9 and TRBJ2-7; no firm D call. Looked up from germline, CDR1 is SEHNR and CDR2 is FQNEAQ (reference sequence). The CDR3 is 14 residues long. The V end was cut by 5 bases, the J end by 4 bases, with 15 bases between. This CDR3 is CASSPNSYPYEQYF. The CDR3 DNA is TGTGCCAGCAGCCCGAACAGTTACCCTTACGAGCAGTACTTC.

The V gene is TRBV4-3, the J gene TRBJ2-2; D remains ambiguous. The CDR3 has 14 residues. Trimming took 0 bases from V and 6 from J, leaving 8 bases between them. Germline V gene lookup returns CDR1 LGHNA and CDR2 YSLEER. The CDR3: CASSQDPAAGELFF. The CDR3 coding sequence is TGCGCCAGCAGCCAAGATCCTGCAGCCGGGGAGCTGTTTTTT.

This sequence joins TRBV11-3 and TRBJ2-2; D gene uncertain. V was pared by 4 bases and J by 4 bases, with 7 bases between. The CDR3 totals 13 residues. The germline CDR1 and CDR2 sequences are SGHNT and YENEEA. CDR3 sequence reads: CASSYGVTGELFF. CDR3 DNA: TGTGCCAGCAGCTATGGGGTCACCGGGGAGCTGTTTTTT.

The chain carries TRBV7-9 and TRBJ1-5, with 7 bases lining up with TRBD1. In germline, CDR1 is SEHNR, CDR2 FQNEAQ (reference sequence). After removal of 2 bases from V and 2 bases from J, the junction contained 9 bases not matched to a gene. The CDR3 spans 17 residues. CDR3 nucleotide sequence: TGTGCCAGCAGCTTAAATTCAGGGGGGACGGGCAATCAGCCCCAGCATTTT. This gives the protein CASSLNSGGTGNQPQHF.

The J gene is TRBJ2-7, the V gene TRBV14, with TRBD1 matching 9 bases. The CDR3 consists of 15 residues. Germline CDR1 SGHDN, CDR2 FVKESK. J lost 7 bases, V lost 4 bases, and 11 bases had no gene match. The DNA of the CDR3 is TGTGCCAGCAGCCTCATACAGGGGGCCCACAATGAGCAGTACTTC. Its translation: CASSLIQGAHNEQYF. The full variable domain, completed using reference TRBV14 and TRBJ2-7, is EAGVTQFPSHSVIEKGQTVTLRCDPISGHDNLYWYRRVMGKEIKFLLHFVKESKQDESGMPNNRFLAERTGGTYSTLKVQPAELEDSGVYFCASSLIQGAHNEQYFGPGTRLTVT.

The genes are TRBV12-3 or TRBV12-4 and TRBJ2-5; 7 bases are shared with TRBD1. The J call is doubtful: the DNA matches TRBJ2-1 better. This CDR3 spans 18 amino acids. The CDR3 coding sequence is TGTGCCAGCAGTCCAACAGGGGCTCTAGTACAGTACCAAGAGACCCAGTTCTTC. Protein sequence: CASSPTGALVQYQETQFF.

As for this clonotype: A much larger clone lies a single base off, so this may be a read error. V gene TRBV6-2 or TRBV6-3 combines with J gene TRBJ2-1, with 8 bases identical to TRBD2. This CDR3 is built from 14 residues. V dropped 6 bases and J dropped 10; count of bases not matched to a gene: 11. The germline gives CDR1 MNHEY, CDR2 SVGEGT. CDR3 DNA: TGTGCCAGCAGCCGTAGCGGGGCCTCCTACGAGCAGTTCTTC. Translation gives CASSRSGASYEQFF.

This sequence joins TRBV6-1 and TRBJ2-2; D possibly matches TRBD1 or TRBD2 (5 bases each). The V gene's germline CDR1 is MNHNS and CDR2 SASEGT. The CDR3 is 19 residues long. The V end was cut by 6 bases, the J end by 2 bases, with 25 bases between. The CDR3 here is CASRKFKIDPGTNTGELFF. The DNA for the CDR3 is TGTGCCAGCAGGAAGTTTAAAATCGATCCGGGGACCAACACCGGGGAGCTGTTTTTT.

V gene TRBV28 combines with J gene TRBJ2-7, with 7 nucleotides matching TRBD2. Germline V gives CDR1 MDHEN, CDR2 SYDVKM. V was pared by 7 bases and J by 5 bases, with 8 bases of the junction left unmatched. The CDR3 extends over 13 amino acids. CDR3 coding DNA: TGTGCCAGCACTGCCGGGGGGATCCACGAGCAGTACTTC. It encodes CASTAGGIHEQYF.

J is TRBJ2-7 and V is TRBV4-3; TRBD1 agrees at 11 bases. Germline trimming cut 4 bases from V and 9 bases from J; bases unmatched to any gene: 11. The CDR3 has 15 amino acids. Germline V gene lookup returns CDR1 LGHNA and CDR2 YSLEER. CDR3 residues: CASSPVGTGGEGQYF. The CDR3 DNA reads as TGCGCCAGCAGCCCAGTCGGGACAGGGGGGGAAGGGCAGTACTTC.

This clonotype was seen a few times. The V gene is TRBV7-9, the J gene TRBJ2-7, with TRBD2 matching 9 bases. The J segment lost 7 bases and the V segment lost 11 bases, leaving 21 bases of the junction unmatched. Per the germline V gene, CDR1 is SEHNR and CDR2 is FQNEAQ (reference sequence). This CDR3 has 16 amino acids. The DNA of the CDR3 is TGTGCCGGCGGGGATAGCGGGAGAATCCTAAAGTCTGAGCAGTACTTC. Amino acids: CAGGDSGRILKSEQYF.

This clonotype was seen a few times. The chain carries TRBV20-1 and TRBJ2-7; 12 nucleotides agree with TRBD2. Trimming at V came to 1 base and at J to 4 bases, leaving 8 bases not matched to a gene. The length of the CDR3 is 16 residues. CDR1 and CDR2 (germline): DFQATT, SNEGSKA (reference sequence). CDR3 protein: CSARVGLAGTIYEQYF. CDR3 nucleotide sequence: TGCAGTGCTAGAGTTGGACTAGCGGGGACGATTTACGAGCAGTACTTC.

The chain carries TRBV21-1 and TRBJ2-5; the table's D call TRBD1 went unverified against the DNA. TRBV21-1 is labeled a pseudogene. CDR3 length equals 17 residues. In DNA, the CDR3 is TGTGCCAGCATCAACTACCCCGGGACAGGGGATAGGGAGACCCAGTACTTC. It specifies CASINYPGTGDRETQYF.

The CDR3 bases are TGCAGTGCTAGAGTTGGGACAGGGACCCTATACAACTATGGCTACACCTTC. Translated: CSARVGTGTLYNYGYTF. This chain links TRBV20-1 with TRBJ1-2; 9 nucleotides agree with TRBD1. V dropped 1 base and J dropped 2; count of bases not matched to a gene: 11. CDR3 length equals 17 residues. Germline V gene data show CDR1 as DFQATT and CDR2 as SNEGSKA (reference sequence).

The V gene is TRBV11-2, the J gene TRBJ2-7; 9 bases are shared with TRBD1. Germline V lookup: CDR1 SGHAT, CDR2 FQNNGV. J gave up 5 bases and V 5 bases, and 13 bases lay outside the gene matches. The CDR3 is made up of 16 amino acids. The CDR3 protein is CASSVGQGAEIHEQYF. As DNA, the CDR3 is TGTGCCAGCAGCGTGGGACAGGGTGCGGAAATCCACGAGCAGTACTTC.

This clonotype was seen only a few times. This rearrangement joins TRBV15 to TRBJ2-1, with 8 bases identical to TRBD1. The germline gives CDR1 LNHNV, CDR2 YYDKDF (reference sequence). CDR3 size: 15 residues. Trimming at V came to 0 bases and at J to 8 bases, leaving 6 bases not matched to a gene. CDR3 region: CATSREIGQGHEQFF. The CDR3 DNA follows: TGTGCCACCAGCAGAGAGATAGGACAGGGCCATGAGCAGTTCTTC.

This clonotype has only a few counts. The chain links TRBV27 to TRBJ1-2; D is ambiguous. CDR1 is MNHEY, CDR2 SMNVEV, per germline (reference sequence). The CDR3 consists of 15 residues. The ends were cut back, 2 bases at V and 0 bases at J, with 10 bases in the middle. This CDR3 is CASSLRLDANYGYTF. The CDR3 bases are TGTGCCAGCAGTTTACGACTGGACGCTAACTATGGCTACACCTTC.

For the CDR3, the DNA is TGTGCCAGCAGCCCCCTCCGCGGCGGGGCCATGGGCTACACCTTC. Its translation: CASSPLRGGAMGYTF. The rearrangement uses TRBV3-1 and TRBJ1-2; TRBD1 is a possible D gene (5 bases). Trimming took off 4 bases at V and 8 bases at J, with 20 bases between the two ends. CDR3 length: 15 residues. The V gene's germline CDR1 is LGHDT and CDR2 YNNKEL (reference sequence).

A remark on this clonotype: One junction end does not reproduce the germline sequence, and a read error may be involved. The chain joins TRBV20-1 to TRBJ2-1; TRBD2 matches 9 bases. Germline V gene sequence: CDR1 DFQATT, CDR2 SNEGSKA (reference sequence). The CDR3 is 15 amino acids. The CDR3 coding sequence is TGCAATGCTCCAGGGGGGCTAGCGGGAATATCTGAGCAGTTCTTC. This codes for CNAPGGLAGISEQFF.

The V gene is TRBV7-6, the J gene TRBJ2-3; D tentatively fits TRBD1 or TRBD2 (5 bases each). CDR3 length: 14 amino acids. The V gene's germline CDR1 is SGHVS and CDR2 FNYEAQ. Trimming took off 3 bases at V and 3 bases at J, with 10 bases between the two ends. CDR3 region: CASSFGDGTDTQYF. The CDR3 DNA reads TGTGCCAGCAGCTTTGGGGACGGAACAGATACGCAGTATTTT.

V is TRBV29-1 and J is TRBJ2-1, with 7 nucleotides matching TRBD1. This CDR3 is built from 13 residues. Germline-derived CDR1 and CDR2 are SQVTM and ANQGSEA. Trimming removed 5 bases from V and 6 bases from J; junction bases left unmatched: 7. This chain's CDR3 is CSVSRTGTNEQFF. As DNA, the CDR3 is TGCAGCGTTTCGCGGACAGGTACCAATGAGCAGTTCTTC.

The J gene is TRBJ1-2, the V gene TRBV7-8, with D maybe TRBD1 (5 bases). Trimming cost V 0 bases and J 2 bases, with 13 bases left between them. CDR3 length: 16 residues. CDR1 and CDR2 from the germline V gene are SGHVS and FQNEAQ. The DNA for the CDR3 is TGTGCCAGCAGCTTAGCTCCTAGGGGCCAAAACTATGGCTACACCTTC. Translated: CASSLAPRGQNYGYTF.